This T cell receptor beta chain appears in the sequencing data of a study of beta chain features in type 1 diabetes. At the level of the study: Cell yields, gender and age were comparable in patients and healthy donors. Study results and caveats: TCRB CDR3s from Type 1 diabetes patients were moderately but significantly shorter in all four CD4+ subsets. Patients' naive, central memory and regulatory TCRB repertoires appeared more alike than those of healthy donors.

Isolation of CD4+ naive, central memory, regulatory and stem cell-like memory cells was achieved by sorting via CD45RO/CCR7/CD25/CD127/CD95/CD27. Sorting produced populations that all topped 95% purity. The CDR3 is 15 residues long. V trimming: 5 bases; J trimming: 8 bases; junction bases outside the gene matches: 9. CDR1 PRHDT and CDR2 FYEKMQ come from the germline V gene (reference sequence). In this sample, this clone turned up a few times. Antigen specificity is unknown. Every isolated RNA sample was fully reverse transcribed, so sequencing captured expressed TCRB transcripts. The data were produced by immunoSEQ multiplex PCR, yet TCRdb's version contains in-frame clones alone and is incomplete. The table includes over 600,000 clones, 9.5% to 15% detected once.

This TCR was sampled from a young man with type 1 diabetes. The source material was naive CD4+ T cells from blood. V gene TRBV13 combines with J gene TRBJ2-2; the match to TRBD1 covers 9 bases. This CDR3 is CASSTDRGLSGELFF. The CDR3 coding sequence is TGTGCCAGCAGCACGGACAGGGGTTTGTCTGGGGAGCTGTTTTTT.